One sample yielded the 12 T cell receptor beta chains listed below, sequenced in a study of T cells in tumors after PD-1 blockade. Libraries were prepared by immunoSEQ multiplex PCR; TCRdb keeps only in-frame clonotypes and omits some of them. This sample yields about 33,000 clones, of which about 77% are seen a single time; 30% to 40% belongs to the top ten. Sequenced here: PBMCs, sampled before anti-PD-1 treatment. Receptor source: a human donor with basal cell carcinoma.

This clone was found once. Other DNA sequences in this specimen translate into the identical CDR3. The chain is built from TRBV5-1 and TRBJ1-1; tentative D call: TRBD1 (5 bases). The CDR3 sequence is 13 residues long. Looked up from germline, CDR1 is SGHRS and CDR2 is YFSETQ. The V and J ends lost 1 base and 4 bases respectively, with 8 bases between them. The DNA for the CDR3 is TGCGCCAGCAGCTTGAGGGGTGGCACTGAAGCTTTCTTT. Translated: CASSLRGGTEAFF. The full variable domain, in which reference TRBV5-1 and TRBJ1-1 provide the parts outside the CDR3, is KAGVTQTPRYLIKTRGQQVTLSCSPISGHRSVSWYQQTPGQGLQFLFEYFSETQRNKGNFPGRFSGRQFSNSRSEMNVSTLELGDSALYLCASSLRGGTEAFFGQGTRLTVV.

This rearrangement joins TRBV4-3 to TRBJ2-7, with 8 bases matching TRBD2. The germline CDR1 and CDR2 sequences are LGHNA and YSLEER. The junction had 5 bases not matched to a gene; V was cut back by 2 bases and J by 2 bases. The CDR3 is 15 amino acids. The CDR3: CASSQTGGAAYEQYF. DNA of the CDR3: TGCGCCAGCAGCCAAACCGGGGGGGCGGCCTACGAGCAGTACTTC.

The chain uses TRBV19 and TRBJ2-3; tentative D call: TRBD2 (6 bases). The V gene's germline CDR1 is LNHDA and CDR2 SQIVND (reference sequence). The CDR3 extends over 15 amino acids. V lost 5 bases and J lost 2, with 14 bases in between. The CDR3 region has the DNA TGTGCCAGTAGTGATCTGCGGGATAACACAGATACGCAGTATTTT. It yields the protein CASSDLRDNTDTQYF.

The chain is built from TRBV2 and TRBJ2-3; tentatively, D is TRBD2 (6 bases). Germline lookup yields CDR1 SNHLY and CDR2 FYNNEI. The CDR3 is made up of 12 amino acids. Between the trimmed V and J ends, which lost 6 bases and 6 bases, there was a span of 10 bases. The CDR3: CASRRDFDTQYF. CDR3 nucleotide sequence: TGTGCCAGCAGGAGGGACTTCGATACGCAGTATTTT.

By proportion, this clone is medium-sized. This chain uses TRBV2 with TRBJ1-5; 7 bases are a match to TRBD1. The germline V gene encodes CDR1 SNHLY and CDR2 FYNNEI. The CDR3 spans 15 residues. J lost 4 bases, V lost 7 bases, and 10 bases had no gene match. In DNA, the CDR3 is TGTGCCAGCAACATTAGGGGGCTTGGGAATCAGCCCCAGCATTTT. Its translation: CASNIRGLGNQPQHF.

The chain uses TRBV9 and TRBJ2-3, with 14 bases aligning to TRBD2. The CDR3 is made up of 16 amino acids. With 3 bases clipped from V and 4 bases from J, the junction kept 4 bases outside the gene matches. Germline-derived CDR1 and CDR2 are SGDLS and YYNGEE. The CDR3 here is CASSGGLAGGSDTQYF. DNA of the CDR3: TGTGCCAGCAGCGGTGGACTAGCGGGAGGCTCAGATACGCAGTATTTT.

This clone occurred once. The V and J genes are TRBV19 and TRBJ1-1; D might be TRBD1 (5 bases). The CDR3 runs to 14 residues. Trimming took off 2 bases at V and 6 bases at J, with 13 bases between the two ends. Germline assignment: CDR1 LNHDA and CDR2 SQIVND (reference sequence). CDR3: CASSIRDPLAEAFF. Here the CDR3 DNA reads TGTGCCAGTAGTATACGGGACCCTCTGGCTGAAGCTTTCTTT.

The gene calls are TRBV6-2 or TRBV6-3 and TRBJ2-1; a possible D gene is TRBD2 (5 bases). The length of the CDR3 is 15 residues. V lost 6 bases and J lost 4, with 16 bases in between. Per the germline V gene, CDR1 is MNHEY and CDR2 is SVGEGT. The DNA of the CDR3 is TGTGCCAGCAGCCCCGGCGGAGGCCAATACAATGAGCAGTTCTTC. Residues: CASSPGGGQYNEQFF.

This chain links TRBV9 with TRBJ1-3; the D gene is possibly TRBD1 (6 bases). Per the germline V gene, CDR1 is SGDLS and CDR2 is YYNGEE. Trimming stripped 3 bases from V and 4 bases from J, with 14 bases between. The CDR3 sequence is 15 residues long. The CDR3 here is CASSGMGGPGNTIYF. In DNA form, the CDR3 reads TGTGCCAGCAGCGGCATGGGGGGGCCCGGAAACACCATATATTTT. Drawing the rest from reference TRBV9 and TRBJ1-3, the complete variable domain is DSGVTQTPKHLITATGQRVTLRCSPRSGDLSVYWYQQSLDQGLQFLIQYYNGEERAKGNILERFSAQQFPDLHSELNLSSLELGDSALYFCASSGMGGPGNTIYFGEGSWLTVV.

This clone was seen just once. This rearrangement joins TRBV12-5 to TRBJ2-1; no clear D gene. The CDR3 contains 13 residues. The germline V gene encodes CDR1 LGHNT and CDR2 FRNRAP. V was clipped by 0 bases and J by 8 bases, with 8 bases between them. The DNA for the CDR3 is TGTGCTAGTGGTTTGGTAAACTCTCATGAGCAGTTCTTC. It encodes CASGLVNSHEQFF. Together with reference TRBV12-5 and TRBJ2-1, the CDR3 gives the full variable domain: DARVTQTPRHKVTEMGQEVTMRCQPILGHNTVFWYRQTMMQGLELLAYFRNRAPLDDSGMPKDRFSAEMPDATLATLKIQPSEPRDSAVYFCASGLVNSHEQFFGPGTRLTVL.

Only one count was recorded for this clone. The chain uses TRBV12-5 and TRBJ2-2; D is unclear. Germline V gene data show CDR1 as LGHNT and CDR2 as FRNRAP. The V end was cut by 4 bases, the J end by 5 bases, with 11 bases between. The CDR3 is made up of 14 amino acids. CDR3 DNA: TGTGCTAGTGGTTCCATGCTCGGGACCGGGGAGCTGTTTTTT. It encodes CASGSMLGTGELFF.

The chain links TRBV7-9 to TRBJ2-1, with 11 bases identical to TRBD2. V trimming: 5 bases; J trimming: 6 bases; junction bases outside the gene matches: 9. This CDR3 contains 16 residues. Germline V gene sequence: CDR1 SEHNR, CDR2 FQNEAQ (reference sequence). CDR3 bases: TGTGCCAGCAGCCCCTGGCTAGCGGGAGGTTCCAATGAGCAGTTCTTC. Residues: CASSPWLAGGSNEQFF.